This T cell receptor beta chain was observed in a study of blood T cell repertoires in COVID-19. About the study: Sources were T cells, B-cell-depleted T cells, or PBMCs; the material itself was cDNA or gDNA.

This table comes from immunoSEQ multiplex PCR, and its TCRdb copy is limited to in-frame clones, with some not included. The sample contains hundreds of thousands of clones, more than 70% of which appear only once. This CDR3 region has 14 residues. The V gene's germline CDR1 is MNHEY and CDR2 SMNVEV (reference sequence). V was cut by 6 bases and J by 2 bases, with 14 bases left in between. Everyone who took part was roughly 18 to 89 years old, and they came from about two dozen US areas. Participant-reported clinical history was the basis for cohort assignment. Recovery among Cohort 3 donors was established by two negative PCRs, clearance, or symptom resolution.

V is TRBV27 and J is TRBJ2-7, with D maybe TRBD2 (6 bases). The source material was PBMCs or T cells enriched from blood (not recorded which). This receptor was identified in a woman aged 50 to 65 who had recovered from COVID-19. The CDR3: CASREGGSAYEQYF. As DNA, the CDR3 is TGTGCCAGCAGGGAGGGAGGTTCCGCCTACGAGCAGTACTTC.